This TCR beta chain was captured by sequencing in a study of T cells in tuberculosis. Study information: CD1B tetramers identified T cells specific for mycobacterial lipid GMM. Study-wide results and caveats: Active tuberculosis patients had shorter CDR3-alpha; the beta difference was nonsignificant. GMM-specific TCRs were nearer to active tuberculosis alpha repertoires, suggesting expansion.

The CDR3 covers 15 residues. After removal of 3 bases from V and 8 bases from J, the junction contained 6 bases not matched to a gene. Germline CDR1 reads MDHEN; CDR2 reads SYDVKM. Tuberculin skin test and IGRA determined adolescents' latent tuberculosis status at entry. This table comes from immunoSEQ multiplex PCR, and its TCRdb copy is limited to in-frame clones, with some not included. This table holds about 29,000 clones, roughly 93% found once. The count of this clone is one. The target antigen is unknown. This clonotype originated in a donor aged 10 to 29 with latent tuberculosis or without tuberculosis infection. This chain uses TRBV28 with TRBJ2-1; the match to TRBD2 covers 11 bases. The sample was PBMCs. CDR3 DNA sequence: TGTGCCAGCAGTTTTTTAGCGGGGGGGATTTATGAGCAGTTCTTC. Protein sequence: CASSFLAGGIYEQFF.